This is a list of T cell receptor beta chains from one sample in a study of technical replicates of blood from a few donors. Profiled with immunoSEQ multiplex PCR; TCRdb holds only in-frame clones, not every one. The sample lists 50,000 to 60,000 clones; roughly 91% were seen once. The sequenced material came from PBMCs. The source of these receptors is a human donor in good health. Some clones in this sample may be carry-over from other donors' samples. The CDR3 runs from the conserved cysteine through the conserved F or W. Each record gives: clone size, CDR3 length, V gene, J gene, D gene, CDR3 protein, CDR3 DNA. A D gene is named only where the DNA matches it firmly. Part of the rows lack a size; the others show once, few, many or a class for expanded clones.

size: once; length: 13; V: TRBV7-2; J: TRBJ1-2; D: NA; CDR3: CASSPGGVGGYTF; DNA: TGTGCCAGCAGCCCAGGTGGCGTTGGGGGCTACACCTTC
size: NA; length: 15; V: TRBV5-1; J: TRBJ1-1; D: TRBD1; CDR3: CASLPGQGFGTEAFF; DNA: TGCGCCAGCTTGCCGGGACAGGGATTCGGCACTGAAGCTTTCTTT
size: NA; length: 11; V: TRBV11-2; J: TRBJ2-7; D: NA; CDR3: CASSAGPEQYF; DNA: TGTGCCAGCAGCGCGGGACCAGAGCAGTACTTC
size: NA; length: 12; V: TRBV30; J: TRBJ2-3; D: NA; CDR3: CAWRPGADTQYF; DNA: TGTGCCTGGCGCCCAGGGGCAGATACGCAGTATTTT
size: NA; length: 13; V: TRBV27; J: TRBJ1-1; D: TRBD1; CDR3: CASSLRDRGEAFF; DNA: TGTGCCAGCAGTTTAAGGGACAGGGGTGAAGCTTTCTTT
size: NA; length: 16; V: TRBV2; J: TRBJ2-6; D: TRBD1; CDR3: CASKADRGSGANVLTF; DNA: TGTGCCAGCAAAGCAGACAGGGGTAGTGGGGCCAACGTCCTGACTTTC
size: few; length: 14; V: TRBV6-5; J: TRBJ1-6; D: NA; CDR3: CASSSQEFASPLHF; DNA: TGTGCCAGCAGTTCACAGGAGTTCGCTTCACCCCTCCACTTT
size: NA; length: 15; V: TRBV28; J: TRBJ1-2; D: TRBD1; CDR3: CASSLWTGGTYGYTF; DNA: TGTGCCAGCAGTTTATGGACAGGGGGCACCTATGGCTACACCTTC
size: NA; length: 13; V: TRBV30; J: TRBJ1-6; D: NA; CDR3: CAWSVTGNSPLHF; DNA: TGTGCCTGGAGTGTAACAGGGAATTCACCCCTCCACTTT
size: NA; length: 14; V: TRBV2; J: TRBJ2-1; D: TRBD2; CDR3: CASSPRGGGYEQFF; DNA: TGTGCCAGCAGCCCGCGGGGGGGCGGCTATGAGCAGTTCTTC
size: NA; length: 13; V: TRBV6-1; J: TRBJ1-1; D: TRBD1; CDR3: CASSEEGQGGAFF; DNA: TGTGCCAGCAGTGAAGAAGGACAGGGGGGAGCTTTCTTT
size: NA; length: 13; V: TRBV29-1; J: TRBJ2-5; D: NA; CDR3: CSVEQRGAQTQYF; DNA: TGCAGCGTTGAACAAAGGGGCGCACAGACCCAGTACTTC
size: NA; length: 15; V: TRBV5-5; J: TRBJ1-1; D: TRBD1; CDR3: CASRKGGQGKTEAFF; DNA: TGTGCCAGCAGAAAGGGGGGACAGGGGAAGACTGAAGCTTTCTTT